This T cell receptor (beta chain) was captured by sequencing in a study of regulatory T cells in long-lasting Graves disease. Findings of the study overall: Persistent Graves' cases showed lower TCR diversity than newly diagnosed cases.

TCR beta libraries were built with iRepertoire HTBI primers and Arm-PCR of CDR3 regions. Authors' analysis steps: Samples jointly harbored roughly 62 TRBV and approximately 15 TRBJ segments. TCRdb fed the multiplex PCR reads into MiXCR, producing one record per CDR3 protein. The V and J calls were determined by TCRdb, not by the authors. The sample consists of some 460,000 distinct CDR3 sequences, 16% of them appearing once. Germline lookup yields CDR1 MNHNS and CDR2 SASEGT. The CDR3 consists of 14 residues. V gave up 6 bases and J gave up 3 bases; unmatched junction bases: 6. Stated time point: newly diagnosed GD, antithyroid drugs for less than 3 months. The TCR library was prepared using RNA isolated from PBMCs. This clonotype has a count of ten or more. Its antigen is not known. These data were also reused for a study on T cells in Graves' hyperthyroidism and ophthalmopathy. That source adds: Exclusion of patients followed from uncontrolled infection, other autoimmune disease, pregnancy or lactation. Before onset, ophthalmopathy was predicted by the model a median 6.5 months earlier.

The sequence was obtained from a man aged 35 to 55 with Graves disease. The chain carries TRBV6-1 and TRBJ2-7; TRBD1 agrees at 9 bases. Material: peripheral blood mononuclear cells (PBMCs), obtained at new diagnosis, from a patient treated with antithyroid drugs. The CDR3 here is CASSRTGGGYEQYF. In DNA, the CDR3 is TGTGCCAGCAGCCGAACAGGGGGCGGCTACGAGCAGTACTTC.